The entry below describes one T cell receptor beta chain. The sample comes from a study of cytomegalovirus exposure and HLA in healthy donors. Whole-study context: There were under 130 million unique TCR beta sequences, drawn from 200 million or so T cells, in an earlier analysis.

Per the germline V gene, CDR1 is MNHEY and CDR2 is SMNVEV (reference sequence). The V gene end was trimmed by 3 bases and the J gene end by 6 bases; junction bases not matched to a gene: 4. The CDR3 loop spans 14 amino acids. The PCR employed 60 Vbeta primers together with 13 Jbeta primers. Clones were read by immunoSEQ multiplex PCR, and TCRdb kept only the in-frame ones, dropping some. The sample spans some 130,000 clones; the ten largest clones claim about 1.5%. The J gene is TRBJ2-1, the V gene TRBV27; 8 positions agree with TRBD2. Sequenced material: PBMCs. The sequence was collected from a woman between 35 and 50 years old in good health and CMV-seropositive. CDR3 DNA: TGTGCCAGCAGTTTTCTAGCGGGTTCCAATGAGCAGTTCTTC. This sequence encodes CASSFLAGSNEQFF.